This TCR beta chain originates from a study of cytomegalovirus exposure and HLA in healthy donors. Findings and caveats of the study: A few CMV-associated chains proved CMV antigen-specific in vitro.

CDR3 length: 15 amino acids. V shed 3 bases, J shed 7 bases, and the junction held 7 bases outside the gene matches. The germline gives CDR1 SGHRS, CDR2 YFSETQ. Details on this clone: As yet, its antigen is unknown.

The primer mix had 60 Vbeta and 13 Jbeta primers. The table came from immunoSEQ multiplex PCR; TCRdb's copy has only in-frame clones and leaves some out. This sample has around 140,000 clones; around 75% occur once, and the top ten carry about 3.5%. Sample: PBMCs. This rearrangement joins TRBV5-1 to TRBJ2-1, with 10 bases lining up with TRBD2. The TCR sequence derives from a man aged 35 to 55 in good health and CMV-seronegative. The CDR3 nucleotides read TGCGCCAGCAGCTACTCTAGCGGGGGCACGAATGAGCAGTTCTTC. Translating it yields CASSYSSGGTNEQFF.